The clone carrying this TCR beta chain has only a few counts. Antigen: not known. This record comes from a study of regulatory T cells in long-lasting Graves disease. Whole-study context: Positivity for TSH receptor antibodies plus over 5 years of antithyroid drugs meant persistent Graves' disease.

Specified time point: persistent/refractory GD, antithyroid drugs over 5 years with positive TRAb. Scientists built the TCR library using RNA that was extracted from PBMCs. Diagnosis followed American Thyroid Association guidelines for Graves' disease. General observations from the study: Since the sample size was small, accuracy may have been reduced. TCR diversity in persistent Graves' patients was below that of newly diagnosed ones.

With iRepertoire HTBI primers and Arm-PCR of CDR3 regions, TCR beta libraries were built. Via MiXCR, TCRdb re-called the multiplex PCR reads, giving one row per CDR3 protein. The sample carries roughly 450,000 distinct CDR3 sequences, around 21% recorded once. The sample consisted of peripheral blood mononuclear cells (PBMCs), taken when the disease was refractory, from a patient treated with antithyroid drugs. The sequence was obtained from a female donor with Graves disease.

The CDR3 here is CASSSTGTVAKNIQYF. CDR3 sequence (DNA): TGCGCCAGCAGCTCCACCGGGACAGTAGCCAAAAACATTCAGTACTTC. J is TRBJ2-4 and V is TRBV5-1; the match to TRBD1 covers 7 bases. This CDR3 has 16 residues. Germline V gene lookup returns CDR1 SGHRS and CDR2 YFSETQ. V shed 3 bases, J shed 0 bases, and the junction held 6 bases outside the gene matches.